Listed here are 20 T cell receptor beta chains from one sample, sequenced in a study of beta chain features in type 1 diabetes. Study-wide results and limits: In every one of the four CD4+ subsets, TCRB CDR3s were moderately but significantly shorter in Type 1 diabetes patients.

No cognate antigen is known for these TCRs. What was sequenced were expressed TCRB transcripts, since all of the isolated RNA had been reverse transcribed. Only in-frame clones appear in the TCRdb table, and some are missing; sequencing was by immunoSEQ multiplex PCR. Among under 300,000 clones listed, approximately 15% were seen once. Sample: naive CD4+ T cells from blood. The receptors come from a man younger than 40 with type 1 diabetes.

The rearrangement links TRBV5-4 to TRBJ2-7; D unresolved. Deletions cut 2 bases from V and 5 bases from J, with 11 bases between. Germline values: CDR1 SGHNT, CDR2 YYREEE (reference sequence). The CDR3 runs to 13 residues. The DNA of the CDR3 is TGTGCCAGCAGCTTTCCCCAAAGAGACGAGCAGTACTTC. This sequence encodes CASSFPQRDEQYF.

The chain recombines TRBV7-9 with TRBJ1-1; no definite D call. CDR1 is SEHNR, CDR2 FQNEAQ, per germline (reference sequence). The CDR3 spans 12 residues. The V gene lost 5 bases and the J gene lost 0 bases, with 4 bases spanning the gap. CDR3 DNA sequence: TGTGCCAGCAGCACAGTGAACACTGAAGCTTTCTTT. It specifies CASSTVNTEAFF.

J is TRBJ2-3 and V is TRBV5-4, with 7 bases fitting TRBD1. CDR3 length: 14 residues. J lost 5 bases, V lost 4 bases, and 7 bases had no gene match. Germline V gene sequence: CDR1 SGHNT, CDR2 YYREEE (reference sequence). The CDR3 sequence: CASSTQGTGDTQYF. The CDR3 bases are TGTGCCAGCAGCACACAGGGGACGGGAGATACGCAGTATTTT. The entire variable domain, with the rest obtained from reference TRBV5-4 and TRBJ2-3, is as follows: ETGVTQSPTHLIKTRGQQVTLRCSSQSGHNTVSWYQQALGQGPQFIFQYYREEENGRGNFPPRFSGLQFPNYSSELNVNALELDDSALYLCASSTQGTGDTQYFGPGTRLTVL.

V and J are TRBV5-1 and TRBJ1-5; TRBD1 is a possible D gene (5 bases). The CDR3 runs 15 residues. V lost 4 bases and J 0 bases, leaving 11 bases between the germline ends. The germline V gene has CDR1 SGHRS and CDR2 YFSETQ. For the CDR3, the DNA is TGCGCCAGCAGCGAACAGGACCCTAGCAATCAGCCCCAGCATTTT. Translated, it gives CASSEQDPSNQPQHF.

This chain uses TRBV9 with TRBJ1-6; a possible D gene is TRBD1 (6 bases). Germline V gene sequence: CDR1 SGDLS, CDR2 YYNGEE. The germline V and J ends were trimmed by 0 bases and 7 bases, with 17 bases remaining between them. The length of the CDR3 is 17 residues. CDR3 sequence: CASSVDIRAGVNSPLHF. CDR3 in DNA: TGTGCCAGCAGCGTAGATATCCGGGCAGGGGTCAATTCACCCCTCCACTTT.

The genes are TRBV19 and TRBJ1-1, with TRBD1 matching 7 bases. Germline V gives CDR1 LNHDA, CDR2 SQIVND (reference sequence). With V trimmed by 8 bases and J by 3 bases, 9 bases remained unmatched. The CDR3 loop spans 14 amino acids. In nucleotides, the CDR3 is TGTGCCAGTGCCCCTCTAGACAGGGACACTGAAGCTTTCTTT. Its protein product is CASAPLDRDTEAFF. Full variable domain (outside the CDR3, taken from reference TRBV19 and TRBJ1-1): DGGITQSPKYLFRKEGQNVTLSCEQNLNHDAMYWYRQDPGQGLRLIYYSQIVNDFQKGDIAEGYSVSREKKESFPLTVTSAQKNPTAFYLCASAPLDRDTEAFFGQGTRLTVV.

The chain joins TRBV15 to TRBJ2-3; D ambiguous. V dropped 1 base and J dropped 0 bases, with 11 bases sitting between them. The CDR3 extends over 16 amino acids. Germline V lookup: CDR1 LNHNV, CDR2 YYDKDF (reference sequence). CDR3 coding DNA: TGTGCCACCAGCAGAGCTGGTTTTACTAGCACAGATACGCAGTATTTT. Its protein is CATSRAGFTSTDTQYF.

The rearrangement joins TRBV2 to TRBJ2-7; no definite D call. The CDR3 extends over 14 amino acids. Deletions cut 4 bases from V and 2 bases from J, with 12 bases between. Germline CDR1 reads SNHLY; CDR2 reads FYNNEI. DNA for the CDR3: TGTGCCAGCAGTGTGGCCCTAGTGCCCTACGAGCAGTACTTC. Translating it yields CASSVALVPYEQYF.

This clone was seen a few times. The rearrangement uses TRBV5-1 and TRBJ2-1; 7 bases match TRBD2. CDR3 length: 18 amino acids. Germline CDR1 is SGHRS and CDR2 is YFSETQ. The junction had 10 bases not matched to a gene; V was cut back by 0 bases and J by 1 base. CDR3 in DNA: TGCGCCAGCAGCTTGGCCCCTAGCGGACAAGGGTCCTACAATGAGCAGTTCTTC. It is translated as CASSLAPSGQGSYNEQFF.

This CDR3 is CASRTSGGAGTQYF. In DNA, the CDR3 is TGTGCCAGTCGGACTAGCGGGGGGGCCGGTACGCAGTATTTT. The chain has TRBV11-2 and TRBJ2-3; 15 bases match TRBD2. The CDR3 is made up of 14 amino acids. Trimming at V came to 9 bases and at J to 8 bases, leaving 6 bases not matched to a gene. Germline CDR1 is SGHAT and CDR2 is FQNNGV.

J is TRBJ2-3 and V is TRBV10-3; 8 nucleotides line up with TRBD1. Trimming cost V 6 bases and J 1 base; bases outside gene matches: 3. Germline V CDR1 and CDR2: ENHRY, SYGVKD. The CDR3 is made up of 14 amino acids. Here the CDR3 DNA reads TGTGCCATCAGCAAGGACAGGGGCACAGATACGCAGTATTTT. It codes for CAISKDRGTDTQYF.

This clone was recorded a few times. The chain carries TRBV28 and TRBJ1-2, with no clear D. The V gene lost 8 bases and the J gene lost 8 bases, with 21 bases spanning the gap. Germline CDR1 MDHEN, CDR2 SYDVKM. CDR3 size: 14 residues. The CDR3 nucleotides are TGTGCCAGCTCACTTCTCCGGACTCAGGAAGGCTACACCTTC. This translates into CASSLLRTQEGYTF.

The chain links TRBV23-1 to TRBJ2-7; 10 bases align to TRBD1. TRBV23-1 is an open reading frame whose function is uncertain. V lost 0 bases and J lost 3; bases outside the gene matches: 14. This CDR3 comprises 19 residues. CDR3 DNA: TGCGCCAGCAGTCAATCGGGACGGGACAGGGGAAAGCTCGGCTACGAGCAGTACTTC. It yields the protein CASSQSGRDRGKLGYEQYF.

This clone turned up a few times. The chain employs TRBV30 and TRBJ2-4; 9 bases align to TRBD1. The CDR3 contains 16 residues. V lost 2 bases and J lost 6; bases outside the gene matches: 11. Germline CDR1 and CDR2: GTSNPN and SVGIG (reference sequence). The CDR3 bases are TGTGCCTGGAGTCCTAAGAGTCCGGGACAGGGAAACATTCAGTACTTC. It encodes CAWSPKSPGQGNIQYF.

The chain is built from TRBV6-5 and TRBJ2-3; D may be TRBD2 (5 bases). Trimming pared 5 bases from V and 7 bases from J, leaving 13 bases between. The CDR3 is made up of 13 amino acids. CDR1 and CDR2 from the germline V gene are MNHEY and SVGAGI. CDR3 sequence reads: CASSRSGMHTQYF. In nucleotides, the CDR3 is TGTGCCAGCAGTCGCTCCGGGATGCATACGCAGTATTTT.

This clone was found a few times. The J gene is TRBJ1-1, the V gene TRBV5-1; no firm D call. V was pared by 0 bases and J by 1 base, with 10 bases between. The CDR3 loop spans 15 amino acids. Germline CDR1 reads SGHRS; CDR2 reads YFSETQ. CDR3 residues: CASSLDGSPNTEAFF. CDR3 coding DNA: TGCGCCAGCAGCTTGGATGGCTCCCCGAACACTGAAGCTTTCTTT.

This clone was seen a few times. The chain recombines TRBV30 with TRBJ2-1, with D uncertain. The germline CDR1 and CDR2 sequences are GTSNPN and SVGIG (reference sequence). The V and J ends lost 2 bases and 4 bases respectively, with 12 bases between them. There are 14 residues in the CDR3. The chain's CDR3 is CAWSISTGYNEQFF. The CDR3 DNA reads TGTGCCTGGAGTATTTCGACGGGTTACAATGAGCAGTTCTTC.

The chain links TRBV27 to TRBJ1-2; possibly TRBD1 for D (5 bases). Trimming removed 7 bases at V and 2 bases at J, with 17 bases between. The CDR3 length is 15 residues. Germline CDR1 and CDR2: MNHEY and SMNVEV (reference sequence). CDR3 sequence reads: CASTSIGGINYGYTF. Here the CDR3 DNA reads TGTGCCAGCACTTCCATCGGGGGTATAAACTATGGCTACACCTTC.

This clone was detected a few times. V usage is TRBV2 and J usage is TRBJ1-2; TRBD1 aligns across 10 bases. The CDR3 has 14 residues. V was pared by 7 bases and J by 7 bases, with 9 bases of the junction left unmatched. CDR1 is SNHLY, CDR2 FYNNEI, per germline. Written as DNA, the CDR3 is TGTGCCAGCACTAATCCCCGGGACAGGGGTGGCTACACCTTC. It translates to CASTNPRDRGGYTF.

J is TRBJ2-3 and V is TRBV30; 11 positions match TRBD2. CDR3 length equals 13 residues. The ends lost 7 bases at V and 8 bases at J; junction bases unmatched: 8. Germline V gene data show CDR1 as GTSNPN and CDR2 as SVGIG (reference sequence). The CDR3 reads CALEVAGGLTQYF. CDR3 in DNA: TGTGCCTTGGAGGTAGCGGGGGGGCTTACGCAGTATTTT.